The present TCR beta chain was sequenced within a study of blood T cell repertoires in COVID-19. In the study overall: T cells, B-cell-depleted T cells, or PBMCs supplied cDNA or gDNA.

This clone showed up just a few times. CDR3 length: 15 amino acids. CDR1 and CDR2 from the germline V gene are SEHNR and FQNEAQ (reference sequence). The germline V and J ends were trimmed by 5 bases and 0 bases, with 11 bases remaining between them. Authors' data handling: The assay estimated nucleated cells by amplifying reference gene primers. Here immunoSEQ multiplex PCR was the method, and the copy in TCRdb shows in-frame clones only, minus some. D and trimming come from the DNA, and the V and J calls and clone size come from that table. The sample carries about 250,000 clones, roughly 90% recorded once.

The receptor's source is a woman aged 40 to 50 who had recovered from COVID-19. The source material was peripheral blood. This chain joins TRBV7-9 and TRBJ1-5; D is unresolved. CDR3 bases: TGTGCCAGCAGCCCAAGCGCTTATAGCAATCAGCCCCAGCATTTT. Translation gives CASSPSAYSNQPQHF.